The 8 T cell receptor beta chains listed next were all sequenced from one sample in a study of cytomegalovirus exposure and HLA in healthy donors. Both 60 Vbeta primers and 13 Jbeta primers went into the PCR. Clones were read by immunoSEQ multiplex PCR, and TCRdb kept only the in-frame ones, dropping some. Of more than 85,000 clones in the sample, over 60% were seen once. What was sequenced was PBMCs. The receptors were gathered from a female donor in good health and CMV-seropositive.

The chain has TRBV27 and TRBJ2-1, with 9 bases that match TRBD2. Germline V lookup: CDR1 MNHEY, CDR2 SMNVEV (reference sequence). V lost 6 bases and J lost 5; bases outside the gene matches: 8. The CDR3 has 15 residues. In DNA form, the CDR3 reads TGTGCCAGCAGCGCGCGGGGGGGCGTCGACAATGAGCAGTTCTTC. It encodes CASSARGGVDNEQFF.

CDR3 amino acids: CSVELVTGGREAFF. CDR3 bases: TGCAGCGTTGAGCTGGTGACAGGGGGGAGAGAAGCTTTCTTT. The V call is TRBV29-1, the J call TRBJ1-1, with 9 bases matching TRBD1. The CDR3 extends over 14 amino acids. Germline V CDR1 and CDR2: SQVTM, ANQGSEA. The ends lost 3 bases at V and 8 bases at J; junction bases unmatched: 10.

This clone was seen only a few times. The rearrangement links TRBV9 to TRBJ2-2; perhaps TRBD1 as D (5 bases). The CDR3 length is 14 residues. The germline V and J ends were trimmed by 5 bases and 0 bases, with 8 bases remaining between them. Per the germline V gene, CDR1 is SGDLS and CDR2 is YYNGEE. The CDR3 DNA is TGTGCCAGCAGGACAGCTCCGAACACCGGGGAGCTGTTTTTT. Amino acid sequence: CASRTAPNTGELFF.

The chain recombines TRBV4-2 with TRBJ1-2, with D uncertain. Germline CDR1 and CDR2: LGHNA and YNFKEQ. The CDR3 extends over 14 amino acids. The V end lost 1 base, the J end lost 8 bases, and 14 bases lay between the germline ends. Here the CDR3 DNA reads TGTGCCAGCAGCCAAGGAGTCCCGGGGATGGGCTACACCTTC. This gives the protein CASSQGVPGMGYTF.

The genes are TRBV15 and TRBJ2-5; D possibly corresponds to TRBD1 (5 bases). The CDR3 runs to 17 residues. Germline V gene lookup returns CDR1 LNHNV and CDR2 YYDKDF (reference sequence). Trimming pared 1 base from V and 5 bases from J, leaving 20 bases between. In DNA form, the CDR3 reads TGTGCCACCAGCAGAGCTAAACCGACAGCTTATAGGGAGACCCAGTACTTC. Its protein product is CATSRAKPTAYRETQYF.

The table lists this clone with a count of one. The CDR3 here is CASTELAGGEQYF. Here the CDR3 DNA reads TGTGCCAGCACCGAACTAGCGGGGGGCGAGCAGTACTTC. The chain combines TRBV6-1 with TRBJ2-7, with TRBD2 matching over 12 bases. With V trimmed by 7 bases and J by 6 bases, 4 bases remained unmatched. There are 13 residues in the CDR3. From germline, CDR1 is MNHNS and CDR2 SASEGT.

The J gene is TRBJ2-3, the V gene TRBV7-8; perhaps TRBD1 as D (6 bases). Per germline, CDR1 SGHVS and CDR2 FQNEAQ. The CDR3 contains 13 residues. With 5 bases removed from V and 7 bases from J, the gap between germline ends came to 13 bases. The CDR3 bases are TGTGCCAGCAGCCTGTCTACAGGGTATACGCAGTATTTT. Translation: CASSLSTGYTQYF.

The chain joins TRBV29-1 to TRBJ1-2, with D maybe TRBD1 (5 bases). V dropped 5 bases and J dropped 2 bases, with 9 bases sitting between them. Germline V gene lookup returns CDR1 SQVTM and CDR2 ANQGSEA. The CDR3 spans 12 residues. Written as DNA, the CDR3 is TGCAGCGTTTCGACAGACAACTATGGCTACACCTTC. As protein: CSVSTDNYGYTF.